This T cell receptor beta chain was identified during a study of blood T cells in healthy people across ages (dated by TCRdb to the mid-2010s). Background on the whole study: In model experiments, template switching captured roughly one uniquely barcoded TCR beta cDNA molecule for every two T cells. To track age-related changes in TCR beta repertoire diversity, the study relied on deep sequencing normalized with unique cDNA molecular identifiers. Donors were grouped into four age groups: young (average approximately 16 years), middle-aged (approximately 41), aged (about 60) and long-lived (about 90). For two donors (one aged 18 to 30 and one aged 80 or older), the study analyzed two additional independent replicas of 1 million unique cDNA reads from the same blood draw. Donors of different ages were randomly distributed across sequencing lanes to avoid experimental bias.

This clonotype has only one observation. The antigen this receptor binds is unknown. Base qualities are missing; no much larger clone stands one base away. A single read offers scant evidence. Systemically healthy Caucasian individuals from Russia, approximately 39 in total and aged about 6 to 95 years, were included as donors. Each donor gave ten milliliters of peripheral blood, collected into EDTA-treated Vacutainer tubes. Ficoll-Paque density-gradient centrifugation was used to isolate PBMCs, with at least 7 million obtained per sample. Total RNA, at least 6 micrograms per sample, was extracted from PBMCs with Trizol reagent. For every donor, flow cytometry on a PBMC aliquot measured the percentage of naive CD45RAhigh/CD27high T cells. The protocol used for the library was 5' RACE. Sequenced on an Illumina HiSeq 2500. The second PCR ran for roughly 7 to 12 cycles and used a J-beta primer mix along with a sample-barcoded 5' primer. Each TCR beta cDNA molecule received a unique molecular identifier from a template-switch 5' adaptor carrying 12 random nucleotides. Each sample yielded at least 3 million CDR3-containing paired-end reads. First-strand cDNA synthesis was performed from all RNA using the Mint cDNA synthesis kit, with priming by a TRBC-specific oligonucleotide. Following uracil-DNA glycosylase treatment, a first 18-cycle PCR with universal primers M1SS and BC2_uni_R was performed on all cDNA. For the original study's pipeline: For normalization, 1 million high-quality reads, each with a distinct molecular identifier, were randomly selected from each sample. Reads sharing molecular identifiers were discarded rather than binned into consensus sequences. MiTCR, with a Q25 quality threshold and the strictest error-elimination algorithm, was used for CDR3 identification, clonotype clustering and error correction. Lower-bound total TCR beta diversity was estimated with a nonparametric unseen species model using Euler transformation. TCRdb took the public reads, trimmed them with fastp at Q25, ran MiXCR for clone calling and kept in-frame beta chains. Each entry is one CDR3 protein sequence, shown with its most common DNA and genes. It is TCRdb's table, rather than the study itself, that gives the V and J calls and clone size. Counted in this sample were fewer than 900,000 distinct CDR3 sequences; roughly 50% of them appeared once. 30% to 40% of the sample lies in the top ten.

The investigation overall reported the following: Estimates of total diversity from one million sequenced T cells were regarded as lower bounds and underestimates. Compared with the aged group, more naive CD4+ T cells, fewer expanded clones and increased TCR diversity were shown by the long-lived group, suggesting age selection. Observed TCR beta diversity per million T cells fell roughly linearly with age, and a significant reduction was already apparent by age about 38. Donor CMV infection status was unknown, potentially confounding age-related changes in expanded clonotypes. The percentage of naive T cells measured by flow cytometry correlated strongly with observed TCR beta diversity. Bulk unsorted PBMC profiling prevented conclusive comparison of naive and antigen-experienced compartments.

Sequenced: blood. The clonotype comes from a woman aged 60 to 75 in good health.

The DNA sequence is as follows: TGTGCCAGCAGCGTAGACGGGAGGTTCGAGACCCAGTACTTC. Its translation reads: CASSVDGRFETQYF. This receptor chain uses TRBV9 and TRBJ2-5; TRBD2 agrees with 7 junctional bases. The CDR3 starts with the cysteine, ends with the phenylalanine, and has 14 residues. Only the CDR3 region is kept as DNA, spanning 42 bases read in frame from base 1. Trimming leaves V shorter by 0 bases and J shorter by 5 bases, with the junction holding 4 bases beyond the gene matches. Per the germline V gene, SGDLS is the CDR1 and YYNGEE is the CDR2.